This entry lists 17 T cell receptor beta chains sequenced from one sample in a study of cytomegalovirus exposure and HLA in healthy donors. With 60 Vbeta and 13 Jbeta primers, the PCR was carried out. Data came from immunoSEQ multiplex PCR; TCRdb stores just in-frame clones and leaves some out. This sample carries roughly 180,000 clones, roughly 80% of them seen once, and the ten largest clones take 1.3% to 1.5%. What was sequenced was PBMCs. The receptors come from a girl aged 10 to 17 in good health and CMV-seropositive.

V is TRBV6-1 and J is TRBJ1-1; D is perhaps TRBD1 (5 bases). The CDR3 is 16 amino acids. Germline V gene lookup returns CDR1 MNHNS and CDR2 SASEGT. V lost 0 bases, J lost 6 bases, and 17 bases lay in between. The DNA of the CDR3 is TGTGCCAGCAGTGAAGCTACTTCGATTTGGGGCGCTGAAGCTTTCTTT. Translating gives CASSEATSIWGAEAFF.

This rearrangement joins TRBV7-6 to TRBJ2-1; TRBD1 might be the D (6 bases). CDR1 is SGHVS, CDR2 FNYEAQ, per germline. V was cut by 2 bases and J by 9 bases, with 17 bases left in between. The CDR3 has 15 residues. In DNA, the CDR3 is TGTGCCAGCAGCTTATATTCGTCAGGGGTCAGTGAGCAGTTCTTC. Amino acid sequence: CASSLYSSGVSEQFF.

This clone occurred once. The chain recombines TRBV19 with TRBJ1-4; D remains ambiguous. The CDR3 runs 17 residues. Germline-derived CDR1 and CDR2 are LNHDA and SQIVND (reference sequence). Trimming left V 4 bases short and J 3 bases short, with 18 bases between. The CDR3 loop is CASSNGDAGKANEKLFF. CDR3 DNA: TGTGCCAGTAGTAATGGGGATGCGGGAAAGGCTAATGAAAAACTGTTTTTT.

V and J are TRBV7-2 and TRBJ2-1, with 10 bases identical to TRBD2. The CDR3 is 16 residues long. CDR1 is SGHTA, CDR2 FQGNSA, per germline. The J segment lost 6 bases and the V segment lost 5 bases, leaving 10 bases of the junction unmatched. CDR3 region: CASSPTLAGASNEQFF. CDR3 nucleotide sequence: TGTGCCAGCAGCCCCACGCTAGCGGGAGCATCCAATGAGCAGTTCTTC.

The chain couples TRBV7-3 to TRBJ2-6; 9 bases match TRBD1. CDR1 is SGHTA and CDR2 is FQGTGA in the germline V gene. V lost 3 bases and J lost 3; bases outside the gene matches: 0. The CDR3 loop spans 15 amino acids. CDR3 loop: CASSLTGGGANVLTF. The CDR3 nucleotides are TGTGCCAGCAGCTTGACAGGGGGTGGGGCCAACGTCCTGACTTTC.

The chain has TRBV9 and TRBJ2-3, with TRBD1 identical over 9 bases. V dropped 5 bases and J dropped 3; count of bases not matched to a gene: 16. CDR3 length equals 18 residues. CDR1 is SGDLS and CDR2 is YYNGEE in the germline V gene. The CDR3 nucleotides read TGTGCCAGCAGTATTAACCCGGGACAGGGCAAAGGGACAGATACGCAGTATTTT. It specifies CASSINPGQGKGTDTQYF.

The chain has TRBV14 and TRBJ2-5; 11 positions match TRBD2. The CDR3 totals 19 residues. V lost 0 bases and J lost 1; bases outside the gene matches: 10. Germline values: CDR1 SGHDN, CDR2 FVKESK. The CDR3 sequence: CASSQDQNLLAGAQETQYF. The CDR3 DNA reads TGTGCCAGCAGCCAAGATCAGAACCTACTAGCGGGAGCCCAAGAGACCCAGTACTTC.

This clone came up once. The J gene is TRBJ2-7, the V gene TRBV7-9, with 9 bases aligning to TRBD2. V lost 1 base to trimming and J lost 0 bases; unmatched junction nucleotides: 4. The CDR3 spans 16 residues. Germline V gene sequence: CDR1 SEHNR, CDR2 FQNEAQ (reference sequence). The CDR3 loop reads CASSLGASGNSYEQYF. The CDR3 region has the DNA TGTGCCAGCAGCTTAGGGGCTAGCGGGAACTCCTACGAGCAGTACTTC. Filled out from reference TRBV7-9 and TRBJ2-7, the complete variable domain reads DTGVSQNPRHKITKRGQNVTFRCDPISEHNRLYWYRQTLGQGPEFLTYFQNEAQLEKSRLLSDRFSAERPKGSFSTLEIQRTEQGDSAMYLCASSLGASGNSYEQYFGPGTRLTVT.

The genes are TRBV10-3 and TRBJ1-4; D ambiguous. The CDR3 spans 13 residues. CDR1 is ENHRY, CDR2 SYGVKD, per germline. V lost 4 bases to trimming and J lost 7 bases, with 10 bases between them. The CDR3 sequence is CAISAGVGEKLFF. The CDR3, as DNA: TGTGCCATCAGTGCGGGTGTGGGTGAAAAACTGTTTTTT.

This sequence joins TRBV7-9 and TRBJ2-7, with TRBD2 matching 13 bases. Per germline, CDR1 SEHNR and CDR2 FQNEAQ (reference sequence). After removal of 4 bases from V and 4 bases from J, the junction contained 1 base not matched to a gene. This CDR3 is built from 14 residues. Here the CDR3 reads CASSWTSGSYEQYF. The CDR3, as DNA: TGTGCCAGCAGCTGGACTAGCGGGAGTTACGAGCAGTACTTC.

The chain couples TRBV4-1 to TRBJ2-5; 8 nucleotides match TRBD2. The DNA end lines up better with TRBJ2-7; the J call may be wrong. CDR1 is MGHRA, CDR2 YSYEKL, per germline. The CDR3 is 15 amino acids. The CDR3 region is CASSQVLAGNYEQYF. CDR3 coding DNA: TGCGCCAGCAGCCAAGTCTTAGCGGGAAACTACGAGCAGTACTTC.

The CDR3 nucleotides read TGTGCCAGCAGGTTGACAGGGATTTGGTCTAATGAAAAACTGTTTTTT. This gives the protein CASRLTGIWSNEKLFF. The J gene is TRBJ1-4, the V gene TRBV2, with TRBD1 identical over 7 bases. The CDR3 totals 16 residues. J gave up 3 bases and V 6 bases, and 10 bases lay outside the gene matches. Germline V gene lookup returns CDR1 SNHLY and CDR2 FYNNEI.

The rearrangement links TRBV2 to TRBJ1-4; D might be TRBD1 (5 bases). The CDR3 length is 15 residues. CDR1 is SNHLY and CDR2 is FYNNEI in the germline V gene. V lost 8 bases to trimming and J lost 0 bases, with 13 bases between them. CDR3 in amino acids: CASEIGAATNEKLFF. The CDR3 nucleotides are TGTGCCAGCGAAATAGGGGCAGCAACTAATGAAAAACTGTTTTTT.

Comment on this clone: Compared with germline, one end of the junction differs, possibly owing to a read error. The chain employs TRBV4-1 and TRBJ2-4, with D maybe TRBD2 (6 bases). This CDR3 has 16 residues. Germline V gene lookup returns CDR1 MGHRA and CDR2 YSYEKL. The CDR3 reads CASSPLVIPKGGPRDF. In nucleotides, the CDR3 is TGCGCCAGCAGCCCCCTTGTAATCCCTAAAGGAGGGCCGAGGGACTTC.

The J gene is TRBJ2-7, the V gene TRBV10-1; the match to TRBD2 covers 8 bases. Per germline, CDR1 WNHNN and CDR2 SYGVQD (reference sequence). This CDR3 has 14 residues. Trimming cost V 3 bases and J 7 bases; bases outside gene matches: 8. CDR3 loop: CASSDGGASEEQYF. CDR3 DNA: TGCGCCAGCAGTGACGGGGGGGCCTCGGAGGAGCAGTACTTC.

This chain uses TRBV7-2 with TRBJ2-7; 12 bases agree with TRBD1. V was pared by 5 bases and J by 12 bases, with 11 bases of the junction left unmatched. This CDR3 has 14 residues. Per germline, CDR1 SGHTA and CDR2 FQGNSA. CDR3 protein: CASSLTGTGGRGYF. The CDR3 coding sequence is TGTGCCAGCAGCCTCACAGGGACAGGGGGCCGGGGGTACTTC. Drawing the rest from reference TRBV7-2 and TRBJ2-7, the complete variable domain is GAGVSQSPSNKVTEKGKDVELRCDPISGHTALYWYRQSLGQGLEFLIYFQGNSAPDKSGLPSDRFSAERTGGSVSTLTIQRTQQEDSAVYLCASSLTGTGGRGYFGPGTRLTVT.

The rearrangement uses TRBV5-1 and TRBJ2-3; 9 nucleotides agree with TRBD2. Germline CDR1 is SGHRS and CDR2 is YFSETQ. The CDR3 is 16 amino acids. Trimming removed 0 bases from V and 0 bases from J; junction bases left unmatched: 2. The CDR3 spells CASSLGGLASTDTQYF. CDR3 sequence (DNA): TGCGCCAGCAGCTTGGGAGGACTAGCGAGCACAGATACGCAGTATTTT. Drawing the rest from reference TRBV5-1 and TRBJ2-3, the complete variable domain is KAGVTQTPRYLIKTRGQQVTLSCSPISGHRSVSWYQQTPGQGLQFLFEYFSETQRNKGNFPGRFSGRQFSNSRSEMNVSTLELGDSALYLCASSLGGLASTDTQYFGPGTRLTVL.